This passage covers 16 T cell receptor beta chains from one sample sequenced in a study of identical twins. TCRdb reanalysed the 5' RACE reads using MiXCR and keeps one entry per CDR3 protein. This table has 600,000 to 800,000 distinct CDR3 sequences, less than 25% appearing once. These data were also filed under a second study, of T cells expressing NK-cell markers.

Sequences were obtained from PBMCs. The receptors stem from a woman younger than 35 in good health.

This clonotype was seen many times. The chain recombines TRBV20-1 with TRBJ2-1; D possibly corresponds to TRBD1 (5 bases). Per germline, CDR1 DFQATT and CDR2 SNEGSKA (reference sequence). The CDR3 runs 14 residues. The V and J ends lost 1 base and 5 bases respectively, with 12 bases between them. The CDR3 region is CSARAPLGDNEQFF. CDR3 sequence (DNA): TGCAGTGCTAGAGCGCCGCTAGGGGACAATGAGCAGTTCTTC.

Many counts were recorded for this clonotype. The rearrangement uses TRBV4-3 and TRBJ1-2, with a possible D match to TRBD1 (6 bases). The germline V gene encodes CDR1 LGHNA and CDR2 YSLEER. CDR3 length: 15 amino acids. V lost 3 bases to trimming and J lost 0 bases, with 11 bases between them. CDR3 sequence (DNA): TGCGCCAGCAGCCAGGGACAACTCGCTAACTATGGCTACACCTTC. This sequence encodes CASSQGQLANYGYTF.

The rearrangement links TRBV4-2 to TRBJ2-1; tentative D call: TRBD2 (5 bases). This CDR3 is built from 14 residues. Between the trimmed V and J ends, which lost 4 bases and 10 bases, there was a span of 17 bases. The germline V gene has CDR1 LGHNA and CDR2 YNFKEQ. CDR3 in DNA: TGTGCCAGCAGCCCCGGGATTAGTCTTAGCGAGCAGTTCTTC. It yields the protein CASSPGISLSEQFF.

V usage is TRBV20-1 and J usage is TRBJ2-5; D may match TRBD1 or TRBD2 (7 bases each). Germline CDR1 reads DFQATT; CDR2 reads SNEGSKA (reference sequence). Trimming cost V 1 base and J 4 bases, with 16 bases left between them. The CDR3 totals 15 residues. For the CDR3, the DNA is TGCAGTGCTAGAGCCCTGACAGGGAGGGCAGAGACCCAGTACTTC. Translation: CSARALTGRAETQYF.

This clonotype was seen more than once but under ten times. The gene calls are TRBV6-1 and TRBJ2-7, with 10 nucleotides matching TRBD2. The CDR3 is 15 amino acids. CDR1 is MNHNS and CDR2 is SASEGT in the germline V gene. After removal of 8 bases from V and 0 bases from J, the junction contained 7 bases not matched to a gene. CDR3 protein: CASGSGRESSYEQYF. In nucleotides, the CDR3 is TGTGCCAGCGGGAGCGGGAGGGAGAGCTCCTACGAGCAGTACTTC.

The table lists this clonotype with a few counts. This sequence joins TRBV5-1 and TRBJ2-7, with 10 nucleotides matching TRBD1. The CDR3 extends over 16 amino acids. Per germline, CDR1 SGHRS and CDR2 YFSETQ. V was clipped by 1 base and J by 4 bases; unmatched bases: 8. CDR3 residues: CASSLMPPGQGYEQYF. CDR3 sequence (DNA): TGCGCCAGCAGCTTGATGCCTCCGGGACAGGGGTACGAGCAGTACTTC.

This clonotype turned up a few times. The chain has TRBV5-1 and TRBJ2-7; a weak D match, TRBD2 (5 bases). Germline values: CDR1 SGHRS, CDR2 YFSETQ. V lost 3 bases and J lost 3, with 13 bases in between. The CDR3 totals 14 residues. CDR3 in DNA: TGCGCCAGCAGCTCGGGGTCTACCCGCTACGAGCAGTACTTC. As protein: CASSSGSTRYEQYF.

The table lists this clonotype with many counts. The chain employs TRBV10-3 and TRBJ2-1; D might be TRBD2 (6 bases). Trimming left V 3 bases short and J 14 bases short, with 14 bases between. The V gene's germline CDR1 is ENHRY and CDR2 SYGVKD. There are 12 residues in the CDR3. The CDR3 nucleotides are TGTGCCATCAGTGACCGGAGGGCCGGGAAGTTCTTC. Translating it yields CAISDRRAGKFF.

The V and J genes are TRBV5-5 and TRBJ2-1; 13 bases map to TRBD2. This CDR3 spans 16 amino acids. Germline V gene sequence: CDR1 SGHKS, CDR2 YYEKEE (reference sequence). V was clipped by 4 bases and J by 10 bases; unmatched bases: 11. CDR3 DNA sequence: TGTGCCAGCAGCCTGGCGAGGACTAGCGGGAGTGGGGAGCAGTTCTTC. Protein product: CASSLARTSGSGEQFF.

A note on this clonotype: One end of the junction does not line up with germline, which may come from a read error. This chain links TRBV7-7 with TRBJ1-2; TRBD1 agrees at 9 bases. Germline assignment: CDR1 SSHAT and CDR2 FNYEAQ (reference sequence). The length of the CDR3 is 20 residues. The CDR3 sequence is CASSFGWIWDRVGNLCGYTF. The CDR3 nucleotides read TGTGCTAGCAGCTTTGGGTGGATTTGGGACAGGGTAGGGAATCTATGCGGCTACACCTTC.

This clonotype was detected ten times or more. The CDR3 DNA reads TGTGCCAGCAGTGAGGAAGCGGGGGGGGCCAATGAGCAGTTCTTC. Protein product: CASSEEAGGANEQFF. V gene TRBV6-4 combines with J gene TRBJ2-1; 10 bases align to TRBD2. The V segment lost 3 bases and the J segment 6 bases; nucleotides outside the gene matches: 5. The CDR3 is 15 residues long. Germline-derived CDR1 and CDR2 are MRHNA and SNTAGT.

This clonotype was counted many times. The genes are TRBV5-5 and TRBJ2-2, with a tentative D call TRBD1 (6 bases). Germline V gene data show CDR1 as SGHKS and CDR2 as YYEKEE (reference sequence). CDR3 length: 15 amino acids. V lost 2 bases and J 0 bases, leaving 8 bases between the germline ends. In nucleotides, the CDR3 is TGTGCCAGCAGCTTAAGGACAGCGAACACCGGGGAGCTGTTTTTT. Amino acid sequence: CASSLRTANTGELFF.

This clonotype was observed a few times. A much larger clone lies a single base off, so this may be a read error. The V gene is TRBV6-5, the J gene TRBJ2-1, with 11 nucleotides matching TRBD2. Germline CDR1 reads MNHEY; CDR2 reads SVGAGI. The CDR3 extends over 14 amino acids. The ends lost 3 bases at V and 5 bases at J; junction bases unmatched: 0. CDR3 bases: TGTGCCAGCAGTTATAGCGGGAGGGACAATGAGCAGTTCTTC. This codes for CASSYSGRDNEQFF.

The chain carries TRBV4-3 and TRBJ2-2; TRBD1 matches 8 bases. Germline V lookup: CDR1 LGHNA, CDR2 YSLEER. Trimming removed 1 base from V and 4 bases from J; junction bases left unmatched: 8. The CDR3 spans 17 residues. CDR3 sequence (DNA): TGCGCCAGCAGCCAAGCAGTCCGGGACAGGAGCACCGGGGAGCTGTTTTTT. Protein product: CASSQAVRDRSTGELFF.

The chain couples TRBV5-1 to TRBJ2-5, with D perhaps being TRBD1 or TRBD2 (5 bases each). The length of the CDR3 is 14 residues. Trimming cost V 4 bases and J 5 bases, with 15 bases left between them. CDR1 and CDR2 (germline): SGHRS, YFSETQ. The CDR3 is CASSLRTTGETQYF. The DNA for the CDR3 is TGCGCCAGCAGCCTACGGACAACGGGGGAGACCCAGTACTTC.

V gene TRBV20-1 combines with J gene TRBJ2-6; D uncertain. The germline CDR1 and CDR2 sequences are DFQATT and SNEGSKA (reference sequence). V was trimmed by 8 bases and J by 1 base, leaving 6 bases between them. This CDR3 contains 12 residues. Here the CDR3 reads CSTASGANVLTF. CDR3 sequence (DNA): TGCAGTACAGCATCTGGGGCCAACGTCCTGACTTTC.